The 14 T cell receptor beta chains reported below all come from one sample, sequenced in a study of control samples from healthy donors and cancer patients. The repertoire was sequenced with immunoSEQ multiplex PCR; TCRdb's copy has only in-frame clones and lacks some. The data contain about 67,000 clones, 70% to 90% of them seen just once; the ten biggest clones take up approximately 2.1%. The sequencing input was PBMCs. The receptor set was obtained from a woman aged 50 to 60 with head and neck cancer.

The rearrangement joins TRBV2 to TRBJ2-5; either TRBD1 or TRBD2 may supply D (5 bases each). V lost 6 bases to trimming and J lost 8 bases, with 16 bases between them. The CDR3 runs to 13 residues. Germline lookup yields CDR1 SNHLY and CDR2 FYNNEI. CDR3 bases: TGTGCCAGCAGCCCCGGGGCCTGGGGTACCCAGTACTTC. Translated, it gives CASSPGAWGTQYF.

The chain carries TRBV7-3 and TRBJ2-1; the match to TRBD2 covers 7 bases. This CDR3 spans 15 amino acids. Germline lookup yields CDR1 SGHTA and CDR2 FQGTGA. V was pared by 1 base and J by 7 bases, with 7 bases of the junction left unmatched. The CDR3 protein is CASSLIVAGGNEQFF. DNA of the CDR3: TGTGCCAGCAGCTTAATAGTAGCGGGTGGGAATGAGCAGTTCTTC. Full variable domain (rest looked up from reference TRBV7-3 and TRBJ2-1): GAGVSQTPSNKVTEKGKYVELRCDPISGHTALYWYRQSLGQGPEFLIYFQGTGAADDSGLPNDRFFAVRPEGSVSTLKIQRTERGDSAVYLCASSLIVAGGNEQFFGPGTRLTVL.

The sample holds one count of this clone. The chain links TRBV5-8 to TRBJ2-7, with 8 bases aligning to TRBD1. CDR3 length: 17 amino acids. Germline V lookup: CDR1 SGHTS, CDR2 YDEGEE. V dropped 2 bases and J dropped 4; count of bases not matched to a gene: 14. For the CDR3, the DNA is TGTGCCAGCAGCTTACCCGGACAGGGTAGTTTGAGTTACGAGCAGTACTTC. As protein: CASSLPGQGSLSYEQYF. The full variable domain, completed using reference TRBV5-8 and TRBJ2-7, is EAGVTQSPTHLIKTRGQQATLRCSPISGHTSVYWYQQALGLGLQFLLWYDEGEERNRGNFPPRFSGRQFPNYSSELNVNALELEDSALYLCASSLPGQGSLSYEQYFGPGTRLTVT.

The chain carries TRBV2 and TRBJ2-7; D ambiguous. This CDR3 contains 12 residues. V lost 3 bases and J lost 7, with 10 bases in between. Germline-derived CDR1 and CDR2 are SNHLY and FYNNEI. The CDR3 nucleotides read TGTGCCAGCAGTGACAGGTTGGGGGAGCAGTACTTC. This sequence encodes CASSDRLGEQYF.

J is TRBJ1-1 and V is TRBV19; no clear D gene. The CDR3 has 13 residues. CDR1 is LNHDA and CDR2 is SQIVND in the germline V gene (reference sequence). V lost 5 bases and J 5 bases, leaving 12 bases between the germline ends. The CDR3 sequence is CASSPSRGTEAFF. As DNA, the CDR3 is TGTGCCAGTAGTCCCTCCCGGGGAACTGAAGCTTTCTTT.

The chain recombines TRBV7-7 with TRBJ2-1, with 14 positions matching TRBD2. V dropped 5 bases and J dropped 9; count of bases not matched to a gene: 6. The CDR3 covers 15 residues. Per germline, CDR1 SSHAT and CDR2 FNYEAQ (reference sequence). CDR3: CASSPGLAGDFEQFF. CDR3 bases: TGTGCCAGCAGCCCGGGACTAGCGGGGGACTTTGAGCAGTTCTTC.

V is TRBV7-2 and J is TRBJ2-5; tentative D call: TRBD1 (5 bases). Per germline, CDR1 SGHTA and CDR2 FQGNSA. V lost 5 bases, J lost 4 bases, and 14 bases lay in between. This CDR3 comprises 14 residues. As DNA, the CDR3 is TGTGCCAGCAGCGACGACACAGGAATAGAGACCCAGTACTTC. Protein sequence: CASSDDTGIETQYF.

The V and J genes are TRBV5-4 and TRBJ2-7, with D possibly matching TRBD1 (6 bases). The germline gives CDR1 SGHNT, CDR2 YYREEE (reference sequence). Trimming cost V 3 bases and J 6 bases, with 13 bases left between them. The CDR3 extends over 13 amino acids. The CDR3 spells CASSYSTGVEQYF. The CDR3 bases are TGTGCCAGCAGCTATTCGACAGGCGTCGAGCAGTACTTC.

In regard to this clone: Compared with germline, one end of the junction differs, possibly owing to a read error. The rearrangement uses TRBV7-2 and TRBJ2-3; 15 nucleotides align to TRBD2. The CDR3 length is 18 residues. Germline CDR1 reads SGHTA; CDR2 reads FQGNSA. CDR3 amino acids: CASSPWTSGGDPTNTQYF. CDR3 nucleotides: TGTGCCAGCAGCCCTTGGACTAGCGGGGGGGATCCCACAAATACGCAGTATTTT.

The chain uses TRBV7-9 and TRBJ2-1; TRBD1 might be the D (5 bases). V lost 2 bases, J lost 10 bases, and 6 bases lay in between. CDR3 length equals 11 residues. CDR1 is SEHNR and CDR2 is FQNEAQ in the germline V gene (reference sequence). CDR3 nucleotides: TGTGCCAGCAGCTTAAACAGGGAGCAGTTCTTC. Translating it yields CASSLNREQFF.

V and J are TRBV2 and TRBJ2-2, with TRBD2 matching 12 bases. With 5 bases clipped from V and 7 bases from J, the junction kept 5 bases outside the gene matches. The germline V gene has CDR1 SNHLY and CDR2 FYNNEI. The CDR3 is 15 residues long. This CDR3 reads CASSLAGGPNGELFF. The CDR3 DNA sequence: TGTGCCAGCAGTCTAGCGGGGGGGCCCAACGGGGAGCTGTTTTTT.

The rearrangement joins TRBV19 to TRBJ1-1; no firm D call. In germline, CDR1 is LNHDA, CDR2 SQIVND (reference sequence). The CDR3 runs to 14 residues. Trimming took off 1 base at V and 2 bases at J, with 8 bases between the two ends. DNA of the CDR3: TGTGCCAGTAGTATAGTCCCCAGAAACACTGAAGCTTTCTTT. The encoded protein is CASSIVPRNTEAFF. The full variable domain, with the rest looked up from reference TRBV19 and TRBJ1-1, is DGGITQSPKYLFRKEGQNVTLSCEQNLNHDAMYWYRQDPGQGLRLIYYSQIVNDFQKGDIAEGYSVSREKKESFPLTVTSAQKNPTAFYLCASSIVPRNTEAFFGQGTRLTVV.

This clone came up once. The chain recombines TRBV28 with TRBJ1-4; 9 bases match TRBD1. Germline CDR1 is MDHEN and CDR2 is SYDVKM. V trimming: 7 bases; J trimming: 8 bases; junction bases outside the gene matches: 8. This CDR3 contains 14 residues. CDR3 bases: TGTGCCAGCACCCCGGACAGGGGTAGGGAAAAACTGTTTTTT. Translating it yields CASTPDRGREKLFF. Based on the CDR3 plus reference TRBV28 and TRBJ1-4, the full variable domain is DVKVTQSSRYLVKRTGEKVFLECVQDMDHENMFWYRQDPGLGLRLIYFSYDVKMKEKGDIPEGYSVSREKKERFSLILESASTNQTSMYLCASTPDRGREKLFFGSGTQLSVL.

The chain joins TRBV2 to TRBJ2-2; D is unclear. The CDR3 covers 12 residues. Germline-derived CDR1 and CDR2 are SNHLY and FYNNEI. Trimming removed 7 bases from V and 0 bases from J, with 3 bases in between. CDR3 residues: CASKTNTGELFF. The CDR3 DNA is TGTGCCAGCAAGACGAACACCGGGGAGCTGTTTTTT.